Listed here are 14 T cell receptor beta chains from one sample, sequenced in a study of blood T cell repertoires in COVID-19. The repertoire was sequenced with immunoSEQ multiplex PCR; TCRdb's copy has only in-frame clones and lacks some. The table includes 150,000 to 180,000 clones, roughly 80% detected once. The sample consisted of peripheral blood. These receptors originate from a woman in her sixties or seventies with acute or convalescent COVID-19.

The V and J genes are TRBV7-9 and TRBJ2-7, with TRBD1 identical over 8 bases. There are 13 residues in the CDR3. V gave up 5 bases and J gave up 2 bases; unmatched junction bases: 2. Germline V gene sequence: CDR1 SEHNR, CDR2 FQNEAQ (reference sequence). This chain's CDR3 is CASSTGGTYEQYV. Here the CDR3 DNA reads TGTGCCAGCAGCACAGGGGGGACCTACGAGCAGTACGTC.

The CDR3 region is CAISGYGGSSSYNEQFF. The CDR3 DNA is TGTGCCATCAGCGGTTATGGCGGGTCGAGCTCCTACAATGAGCAGTTCTTC. The J gene is TRBJ2-1, the V gene TRBV10-3, with D maybe TRBD2 (5 bases). CDR3 length equals 17 residues. With 6 bases removed from V and 0 bases from J, the gap between germline ends came to 18 bases. The germline V gene encodes CDR1 ENHRY and CDR2 SYGVKD.

Here the CDR3 DNA reads TGTGCCAGCAGTACAGGATGGCAAGAGACCCAGTACTTC. It codes for CASSTGWQETQYF. The chain combines TRBV6-5 with TRBJ2-5; tentative D call: TRBD1 (5 bases). The CDR3 has 13 amino acids. Germline CDR1 MNHEY, CDR2 SVGAGI. Trimming cost V 5 bases and J 2 bases, with 9 bases left between them.

The chain combines TRBV19 with TRBJ2-7; D is possibly TRBD2 (7 bases). The germline CDR1 and CDR2 sequences are LNHDA and SQIVND (reference sequence). Trimming took off 5 bases at V and 0 bases at J, with 8 bases between the two ends. This CDR3 has 13 residues. The CDR3 sequence is CASSRGASYEQYF. CDR3 nucleotides: TGTGCCAGTAGTCGGGGGGCCTCCTACGAGCAGTACTTC.

The chain recombines TRBV3-1 (or the pseudogene TRBV3-2) with TRBJ2-1, with TRBD2 matching over 12 bases. The CDR3 sequence is 17 residues long. Trimming cost V 4 bases and J 9 bases; bases outside gene matches: 13. Germline lookup yields CDR1 LGHDT and CDR2 YNNKEL (reference sequence). The CDR3 sequence: CASSLGLAGGPSAEQFF. As DNA, the CDR3 is TGTGCCAGCAGCCTTGGGCTAGCGGGGGGGCCTTCGGCTGAGCAGTTCTTC.

The chain uses TRBV27 and TRBJ2-1, with TRBD1 as a possible D gene (5 bases). CDR1 and CDR2 from the germline V gene are MNHEY and SMNVEV (reference sequence). V lost 7 bases to trimming and J lost 8 bases, with 9 bases between them. This CDR3 has 11 residues. The CDR3 loop reads CASTGWDEQFF. CDR3 bases: TGTGCCAGCACAGGGTGGGATGAGCAGTTCTTC.

V usage is TRBV3-1 (or the pseudogene TRBV3-2) and J usage is TRBJ1-2, with 7 bases fitting TRBD1. V trimming: 3 bases; J trimming: 2 bases; junction bases outside the gene matches: 9. This CDR3 is 16 amino acids long. CDR1 is LGHDT, CDR2 YNNKEL, per germline (reference sequence). The CDR3: CASSQTGTGRNYGYTF. CDR3 sequence (DNA): TGTGCCAGCAGCCAGACAGGGACGGGAAGGAACTATGGCTACACCTTC.

The J gene is TRBJ1-5, the V gene TRBV27; D remains unclear. CDR3 length: 18 residues. Trimming took off 2 bases at V and 2 bases at J, with 19 bases between the two ends. Looked up from germline, CDR1 is MNHEY and CDR2 is SMNVEV (reference sequence). The CDR3 DNA follows: TGTGCCAGCAGTTTACTCGATTCGCCGATCGCGGGCAATCAGCCCCAGCATTTT. Its translation: CASSLLDSPIAGNQPQHF.

On this clone: The germline gene is not matched at one end of the junction; a read error may be the cause. The chain has TRBV6-5 and TRBJ2-2, with a tentative D call TRBD2 (5 bases). This CDR3 is 12 amino acids long. Germline assignment: CDR1 MNHEY and CDR2 SVGAGI. The CDR3 region has the DNA TGTGCCAGCAGTTACTACCGCGGGCAGCTGTTTTTT. This codes for CASSYYRGQLFF.

CDR3 in DNA: TGCGCCAGCAGCCACAGGGATTTGGAGACCCAGTACTTC. It encodes CASSHRDLETQYF. The gene calls are TRBV5-1 and TRBJ2-5, with D possibly matching TRBD1 (6 bases). Germline loops: CDR1 SGHRS, CDR2 YFSETQ. The germline V and J ends were trimmed by 4 bases and 5 bases, with 12 bases remaining between them. The CDR3 covers 13 residues.

This clone has a handful of counts. The V call is TRBV28, the J call TRBJ1-4, with 10 bases aligning to TRBD1. Germline trimming cut 6 bases from V and 8 bases from J; bases unmatched to any gene: 9. Germline CDR1 is MDHEN and CDR2 is SYDVKM. This CDR3 is 15 amino acids long. The CDR3 DNA is TGTGCCAGCAGCGAGACAGGGGGCAGGAGCGAAAAACTGTTTTTT. Amino acids: CASSETGGRSEKLFF.

This chain links TRBV10-3 with TRBJ2-7, with D uncertain. The CDR3 consists of 14 residues. Germline loops: CDR1 ENHRY, CDR2 SYGVKD. V was cut by 2 bases and J by 5 bases, with 13 bases left in between. Written as DNA, the CDR3 is TGTGCCATCAGTGAGGTCGGTAGCTTCAACGAGCAGTACTTC. It specifies CAISEVGSFNEQYF.

The chain employs TRBV7-3 and TRBJ2-3, with D possibly matching TRBD1 (5 bases). CDR3 length: 16 amino acids. CDR1 and CDR2 (germline): SGHTA, FQGTGA. The V end lost 2 bases, the J end lost 1 base, and 13 bases lay between the germline ends. The CDR3 DNA reads as TGTGCCAGCAGCTTATTCAGGCAGGGCGGCACAGATACGCAGTATTTT. Its protein product is CASSLFRQGGTDTQYF.

Concerning this clone itself: The sample has other DNA sequences that encode this CDR3 too. The rearrangement uses TRBV6-1 and TRBJ1-1; tentatively, D is TRBD1 (5 bases). Trimming cost V 2 bases and J 1 base, with 8 bases left between them. CDR3 length: 14 amino acids. From germline, CDR1 is MNHNS and CDR2 SASEGT. The CDR3, as DNA: TGTGCCAGCAGTGAAAACGGGGGGAACACTGAAGCTTTCTTT. Its protein is CASSENGGNTEAFF.